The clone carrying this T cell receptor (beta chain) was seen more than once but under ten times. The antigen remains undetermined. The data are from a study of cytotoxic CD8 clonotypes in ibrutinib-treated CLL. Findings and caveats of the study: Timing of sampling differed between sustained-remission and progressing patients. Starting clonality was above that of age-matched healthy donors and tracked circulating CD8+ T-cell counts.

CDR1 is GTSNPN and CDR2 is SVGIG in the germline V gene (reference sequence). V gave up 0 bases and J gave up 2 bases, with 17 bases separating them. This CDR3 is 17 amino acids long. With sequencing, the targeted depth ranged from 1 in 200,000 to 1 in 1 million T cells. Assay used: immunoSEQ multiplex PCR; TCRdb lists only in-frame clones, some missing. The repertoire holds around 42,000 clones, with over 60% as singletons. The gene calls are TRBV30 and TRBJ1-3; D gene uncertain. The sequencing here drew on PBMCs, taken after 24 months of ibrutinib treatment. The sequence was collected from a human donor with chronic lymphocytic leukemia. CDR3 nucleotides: TGTGCCTGGAGTGTACTCGGCCAACTAGGAACTGGAAACACCATATATTTT. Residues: CAWSVLGQLGTGNTIYF.